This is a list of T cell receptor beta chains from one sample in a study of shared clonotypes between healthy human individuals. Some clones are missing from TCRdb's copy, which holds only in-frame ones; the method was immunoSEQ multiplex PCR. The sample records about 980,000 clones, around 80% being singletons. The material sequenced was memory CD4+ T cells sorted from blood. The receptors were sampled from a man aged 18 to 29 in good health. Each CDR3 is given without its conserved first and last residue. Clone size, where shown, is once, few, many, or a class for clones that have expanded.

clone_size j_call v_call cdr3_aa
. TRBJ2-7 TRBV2 ASYRDRASYEQY
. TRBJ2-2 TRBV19 ASSMGDLNTGELF
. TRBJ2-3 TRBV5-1 ASSPGLAGRTDTQY
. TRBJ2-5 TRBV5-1 ASSLNPMGQETQY
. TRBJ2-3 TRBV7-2 ASSGYMGPSTDTQY
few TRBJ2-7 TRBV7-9 ASSLTTGTSGTEQY
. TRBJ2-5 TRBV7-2 ASSLTGQNQETQY
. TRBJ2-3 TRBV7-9 ASSLATTDTQY
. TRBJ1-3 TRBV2 ASSETVSGNTIY
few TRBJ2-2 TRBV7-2 ASSQNLGGELF
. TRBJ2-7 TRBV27 ASSLGQGLSYEQY
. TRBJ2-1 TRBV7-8 ASSLSGNEQF
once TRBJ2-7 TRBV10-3 AISERGAGTLYEQY
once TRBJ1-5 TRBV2 ASSTGTDQPQH
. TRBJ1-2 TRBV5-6 ASSLGQGSNYGYT
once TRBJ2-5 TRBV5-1 ASSLSQSGGAKTQY
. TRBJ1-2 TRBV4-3 ASSQEGQGYYGYT
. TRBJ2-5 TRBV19 ASSITITGETQY
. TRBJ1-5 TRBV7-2 ASSRQRNQPQH
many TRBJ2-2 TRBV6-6 ATYSEGPRGGELF
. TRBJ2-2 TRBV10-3 AISVGTGELF
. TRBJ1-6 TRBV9 ASSPSEGGNSPLH
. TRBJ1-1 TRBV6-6 ASNNRVRGTEAF
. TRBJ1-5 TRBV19 ASSFGNQPQH
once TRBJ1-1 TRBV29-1 SAKQADTEAF
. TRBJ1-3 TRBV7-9 ASSPRAGEDTIY
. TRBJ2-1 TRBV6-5 ASRRGTGSYNEQF
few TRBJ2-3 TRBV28 ASRPGGGPDTQY
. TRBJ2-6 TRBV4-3 ASSQDRLAQFSGANVLT
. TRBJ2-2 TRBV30 AWSVPVYAGELF
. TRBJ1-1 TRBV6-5 ASSYDHGAEAF
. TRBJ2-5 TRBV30 AWSVDGTVYQETQY
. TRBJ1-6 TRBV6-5 ASSYEGRYNSPLH
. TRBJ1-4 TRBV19 ASTMGGAHEKLF
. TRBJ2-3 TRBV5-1 ASLPGVQAFLSTDTQY
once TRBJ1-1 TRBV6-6 ASSTGRMNTEAF
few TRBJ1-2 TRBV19 ASSRGTVNGYT